This T cell receptor beta chain was documented in a study of beta chain features in type 1 diabetes. Via the markers CD45RO/CCR7/CD25/CD127/CD95/CD27, stem cell-like memory, regulatory, central memory and naive CD4+ cells were sorted. Sequenced material consisted of expressed TCRB transcripts (all of the isolated RNA was reverse transcribed). The study obtained an average of approximately 930,000 reads from stem cell-like memory T cell samples. TCRdb's table, derived via immunoSEQ multiplex PCR, lists solely in-frame clones and lacks some. The data show tens of thousands of clones, with roughly 30% seen just once and about 0.5% held by the top ten. The CDR3 length is 15 residues. Germline V gene lookup returns CDR1 SGHRS and CDR2 YFSETQ. Study-wide results and limits: Sequencing used cDNA, and cells with high TCR expression could therefore be over-represented. It was possible that PCR favored shorter templates, equally so in patients and controls.

Notes on this clone: The antigen remains undetermined.

The genes are TRBV5-1 and TRBJ2-7; 9 bases line up with TRBD2. TRBJ2-1 explains the end of the DNA better; the J call may be wrong. The sequenced material came from stem cell memory CD4+ T cells from blood. This clonotype was sampled from a woman aged 18-29 years in good health. The CDR3 region is CASSFSSGSRNEQFF. The CDR3 nucleotides read TGCGCCAGCAGCTTTAGTAGCGGGAGTAGGAATGAGCAGTTCTTC.